Shown below are 10 T cell receptor beta chains from a single sample sequenced in a study of identical twins' blood T cells. TCRdb re-called the 5' RACE reads with MiXCR, one entry per CDR3 protein. The sample has hundreds of thousands of distinct CDR3 sequences; roughly 30% are singletons. Source material: PBMCs. All receptors derive from a woman aged 18 to 49 in good health.

This clonotype was counted a few times. The CDR3 sequence is CSARVVGVYNSPLHF. In DNA, the CDR3 is TGCAGTGCTAGAGTGGTGGGAGTCTATAATTCACCCCTCCACTTT. The chain combines TRBV20-1 with TRBJ1-6; D unclear. Germline V gene data show CDR1 as DFQATT and CDR2 as SNEGSKA (reference sequence). V shed 1 base and J shed 3 bases, with 10 bases lying between them. This CDR3 has 15 amino acids.

The gene calls are TRBV14 and TRBJ2-5; TRBD2 might be the D (6 bases). This CDR3 has 16 amino acids. Germline V gene lookup returns CDR1 SGHDN and CDR2 FVKESK. Trimming stripped 4 bases from V and 1 base from J, with 16 bases between. The CDR3 DNA follows: TGTGCCAGCAGCCCATTAGCGGAGGAACTCCAAGAGACCCAGTACTTC. Translated, it gives CASSPLAEELQETQYF. The full variable domain, its missing parts supplied by reference TRBV14 and TRBJ2-5, is EAGVTQFPSHSVIEKGQTVTLRCDPISGHDNLYWYRRVMGKEIKFLLHFVKESKQDESGMPNNRFLAERTGGTYSTLKVQPAELEDSGVYFCASSPLAEELQETQYFGPGTRLLVL.

This clonotype has ten or more counts. J is TRBJ1-1 and V is TRBV19; D not resolved. CDR3 length equals 14 residues. Trimming left V 3 bases short and J 4 bases short, with 12 bases between. Germline values: CDR1 LNHDA, CDR2 SQIVND (reference sequence). The DNA for the CDR3 is TGTGCCAGTAGTATCGGAGGTGTAAGCACTGAAGCTTTCTTT. Amino acid sequence: CASSIGGVSTEAFF.

This clonotype was observed a handful of times. The chain carries TRBV20-1 and TRBJ2-2; no clear D gene. CDR3 size: 14 residues. Germline V gene sequence: CDR1 DFQATT, CDR2 SNEGSKA (reference sequence). V was trimmed by 1 base and J by 3 bases, leaving 9 bases between them. CDR3 DNA sequence: TGCAGTGCTAGAGCCCCTTTCGACACCGGGGAGCTGTTTTTT. It encodes CSARAPFDTGELFF.

The rearrangement uses TRBV5-1 and TRBJ2-2; a weak D match, TRBD2 (5 bases). The CDR3 is made up of 15 amino acids. V was shortened by 4 bases and J by 3 bases, with 13 bases between the two germline ends. Germline values: CDR1 SGHRS, CDR2 YFSETQ. In nucleotides, the CDR3 is TGCGCCAGCAGCCATACTAGGTTGGACACCGGGGAGCTGTTTTTT. This gives the protein CASSHTRLDTGELFF.

V gene TRBV6-6 combines with J gene TRBJ2-3; a possible D gene is TRBD2 (5 bases). CDR3 length equals 14 residues. Per the germline V gene, CDR1 is MNHNY and CDR2 is SVGAGI (reference sequence). The germline V and J ends were trimmed by 2 bases and 4 bases, with 10 bases remaining between them. The DNA of the CDR3 is TGTGCCAGCAGTTACGACGGGGAGTCAGATACGCAGTATTTT. Protein sequence: CASSYDGESDTQYF.

In this sample, this clonotype turned up a few times. The chain uses TRBV4-3 and TRBJ2-7; D remains unclear. This CDR3 comprises 13 residues. V was cut by 1 base and J by 5 bases, with 9 bases left in between. The V gene's germline CDR1 is LGHNA and CDR2 YSLEER. This chain's CDR3 is CASSQVRRDEQYF. The CDR3 DNA is TGCGCCAGCAGCCAAGTCAGGCGAGACGAGCAGTACTTC.

Concerning this clonotype: One end of the junction is discordant with germline, which a read error may explain. The chain recombines TRBV9 with TRBJ2-1; 8 positions agree with TRBD2. The CDR3 sequence is 16 residues long. The germline gives CDR1 SGDLS, CDR2 YYNGEE. The CDR3 DNA reads as TGTGCCAGCAGCATCCTGAGCGGGAGAGGTTACAGTGAGCAGTTCTTC. Its protein is CASSILSGRGYSEQFF.

This clonotype showed up just once. This may stem from a read error, because a much larger clone lies one nucleotide away. V is TRBV12-5 and J is TRBJ2-2; TRBD1 is a possible D gene (5 bases). Per the germline V gene, CDR1 is LGHNT and CDR2 is FRNRAP. The CDR3 is 14 residues long. The CDR3 region has the DNA TGTGCTGGTGGTTTGGTCGTGGGGCCCGGGGAGCTGTTTTTT. This sequence encodes CAGGLVVGPGELFF.

In its sample, this clonotype was seen a few times. This chain joins TRBV29-1 and TRBJ1-1; maybe TRBD1 (6 bases). CDR1 is SQVTM, CDR2 ANQGSEA, per germline. This CDR3 contains 13 residues. CDR3 region: CAYSSGQGGEAFF. CDR3 nucleotides: TGCGCTTACTCCAGCGGCCAAGGGGGAGAAGCTTTCTTT.